The present T cell receptor beta chain was sequenced within a study of T cell responses to AZD1222 COVID-19 vaccine. General observations from the study: Baseline seropositivity characterized only a handful of AZD1222 recipients.

Comments on this clone: No antigen is known for it.

CDR3 size: 14 residues. Between the trimmed V and J ends, which lost 0 bases and 3 bases, there was a span of 7 bases. Germline V gene lookup returns CDR1 SGHTS and CDR2 YDEGEE. The repertoire was sequenced with immunoSEQ multiplex PCR; TCRdb's copy has only in-frame clones and lacks some. The table records around 99,000 clones, approximately 90% of them present only once. V is TRBV5-8 and J is TRBJ1-5; D not resolved. Sample: peripheral blood, taken 28 days after the second AZD1222 dose. The clonotype was recovered from an adult who received the AZD1222 COVID-19 vaccine. DNA for the CDR3: TGTGCCAGCAGCTTGGAACAGTACAATCAGCCCCAGCATTTT. Translated: CASSLEQYNQPQHF.